The 7 T cell receptor beta chains in this list originate from one sample, sequenced in a study of a mutant IDH1 vaccine in newly diagnosed glioma. Assay: immunoSEQ multiplex PCR; the TCRdb copy retains only in-frame clones and omits some. The data show tens of thousands of clones, around 85% seen once. As for time point: baseline, week 1 (first vaccination visit). Described treatment: pre-vaccination baseline after standard-of-care therapy. The sequencing used PBMCs, collected from a glioma patient treated with radiotherapy, temozolomide or both. These receptors were obtained from a woman between 40 and 55 years old with glioma.

The table lists this clone with a few counts. V usage is TRBV6-1 and J usage is TRBJ1-1; D is possibly TRBD1 (5 bases). Germline CDR1 and CDR2: MNHNS and SASEGT. The CDR3 has 14 amino acids. V lost 7 bases, J lost 0 bases, and 12 bases lay in between. The CDR3 reads CASTPGRMNTEAFF. The CDR3 coding sequence is TGTGCCAGCACCCCGGGGCGGATGAACACTGAAGCTTTCTTT.

The chain carries TRBV4-1 and TRBJ2-2; the D call may be TRBD1 or TRBD2 (5 bases each). CDR1 and CDR2 from the germline V gene are MGHRA and YSYEKL. The germline V and J ends were trimmed by 0 bases and 3 bases, with 17 bases remaining between them. The CDR3 covers 18 residues. The CDR3 here is CASSQDPQGRLHTGELFF. DNA of the CDR3: TGCGCCAGCAGCCAAGACCCCCAGGGTAGACTACACACCGGGGAGCTGTTTTTT.

This clone has a handful of counts. This chain links TRBV6-1 with TRBJ2-7, with D perhaps matching TRBD2 (6 bases). The CDR3 covers 15 residues. Trimming cost V 10 bases and J 3 bases, with 22 bases left between them. Looked up from germline, CDR1 is MNHNS and CDR2 is SASEGT. The CDR3 here is CATFREGLTFYEQYF. The CDR3, as DNA: TGTGCCACCTTTCGAGAGGGACTTACATTCTACGAGCAGTACTTC.

This clone is a singleton in its sample. The V gene is TRBV5-1, the J gene TRBJ2-7, with no clear D. This CDR3 is 14 amino acids long. The V gene's germline CDR1 is SGHRS and CDR2 YFSETQ. The V gene lost 3 bases and the J gene lost 0 bases, with 10 bases spanning the gap. The DNA for the CDR3 is TGCGCCAGCAGCTCGATGGGCAGCTCCTACGAGCAGTACTTC. Translating gives CASSSMGSSYEQYF.

The rearrangement uses TRBV18 and TRBJ1-1; D uncertain. The V gene lost 3 bases and the J gene lost 7 bases, with 9 bases spanning the gap. Germline V CDR1 and CDR2: KGHSH, LQKENI. This CDR3 contains 12 residues. CDR3 nucleotides: TGTGCCAGCTCACCTCAGGCGTTTGAAGCTTTCTTT. Translating gives CASSPQAFEAFF.

This chain uses TRBV6-5 with TRBJ1-2, with TRBD1 as a possible D gene (5 bases). Germline CDR1 MNHEY, CDR2 SVGAGI. Trimming removed 5 bases at V and 4 bases at J, with 14 bases between. The CDR3 contains 14 residues. CDR3 loop: CASSKDMNAYGYTF. CDR3 coding DNA: TGTGCCAGCAGTAAGGACATGAATGCCTATGGCTACACCTTC.

The V gene is TRBV2, the J gene TRBJ1-2; 8 nucleotides line up with TRBD1. J was trimmed by 0 bases and V by 6 bases; bases with no gene match: 9. The CDR3 spans 16 residues. Germline V CDR1 and CDR2: SNHLY, FYNNEI. The CDR3 nucleotides are TGTGCCAGCAGGGACAGGGCCTTATCCTCTAACTATGGCTACACCTTC. This codes for CASRDRALSSNYGYTF.